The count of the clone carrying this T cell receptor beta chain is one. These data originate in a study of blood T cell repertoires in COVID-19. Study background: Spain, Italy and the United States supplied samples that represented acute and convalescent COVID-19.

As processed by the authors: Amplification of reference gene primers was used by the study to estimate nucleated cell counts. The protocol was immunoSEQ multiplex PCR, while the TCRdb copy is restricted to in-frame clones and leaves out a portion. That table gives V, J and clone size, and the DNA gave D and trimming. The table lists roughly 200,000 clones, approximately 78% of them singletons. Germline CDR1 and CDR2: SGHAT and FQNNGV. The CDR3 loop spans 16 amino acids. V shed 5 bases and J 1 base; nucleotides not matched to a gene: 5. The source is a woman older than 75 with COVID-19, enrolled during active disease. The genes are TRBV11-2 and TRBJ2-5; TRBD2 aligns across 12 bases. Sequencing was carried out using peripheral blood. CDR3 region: CASSLTSGGFQETQYF. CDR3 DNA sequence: TGTGCCAGCAGCCTAACTAGCGGGGGGTTCCAAGAGACCCAGTACTTC.